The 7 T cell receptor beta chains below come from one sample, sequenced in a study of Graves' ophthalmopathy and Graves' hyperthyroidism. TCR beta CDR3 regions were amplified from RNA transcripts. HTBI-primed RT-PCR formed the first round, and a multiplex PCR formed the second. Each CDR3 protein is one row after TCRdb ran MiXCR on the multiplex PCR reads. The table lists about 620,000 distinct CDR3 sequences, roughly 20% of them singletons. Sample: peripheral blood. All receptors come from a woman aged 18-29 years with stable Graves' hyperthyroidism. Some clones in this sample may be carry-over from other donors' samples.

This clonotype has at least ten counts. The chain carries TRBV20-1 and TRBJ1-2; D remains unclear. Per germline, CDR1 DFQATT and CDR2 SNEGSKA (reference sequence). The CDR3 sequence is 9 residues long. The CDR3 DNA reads TGCAGCGCGAAGGATGGCTACACCTTC. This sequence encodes CSAKDGYTF.

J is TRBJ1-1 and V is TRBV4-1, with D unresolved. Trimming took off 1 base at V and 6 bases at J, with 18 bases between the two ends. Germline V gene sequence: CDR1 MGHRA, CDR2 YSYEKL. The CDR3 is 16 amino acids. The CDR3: CASSQGWTTADSEAFF. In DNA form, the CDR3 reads TGCGCCAGCAGCCAAGGGTGGACTACTGCGGACTCTGAAGCTTTCTTT.

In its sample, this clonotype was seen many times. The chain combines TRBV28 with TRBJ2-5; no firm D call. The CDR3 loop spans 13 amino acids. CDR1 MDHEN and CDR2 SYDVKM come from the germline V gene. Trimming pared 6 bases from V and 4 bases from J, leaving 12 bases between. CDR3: CASSLSGRETQYF. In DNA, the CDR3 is TGTGCCAGCAGCCTCTCTGGGCGAGAGACCCAGTACTTC.

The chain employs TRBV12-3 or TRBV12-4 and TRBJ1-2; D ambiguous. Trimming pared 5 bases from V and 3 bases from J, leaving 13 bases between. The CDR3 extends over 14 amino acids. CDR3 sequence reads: CASSGTGIYYGYTF. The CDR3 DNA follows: TGTGCCAGCAGTGGTACCGGGATATACTATGGCTACACCTTC.

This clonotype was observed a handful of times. CDR3: CATSGGKGRKKYYGYTF. As DNA, the CDR3 is TGTGCCACCTCTGGGGGAAAGGGAAGGAAGAAGTACTATGGCTACACCTTC. J is TRBJ1-2 and V is TRBV12-3 or TRBV12-4; weak D call: TRBD1 (5 bases). V dropped 10 bases and J dropped 3 bases, with 27 bases sitting between them. CDR3 size: 17 residues.

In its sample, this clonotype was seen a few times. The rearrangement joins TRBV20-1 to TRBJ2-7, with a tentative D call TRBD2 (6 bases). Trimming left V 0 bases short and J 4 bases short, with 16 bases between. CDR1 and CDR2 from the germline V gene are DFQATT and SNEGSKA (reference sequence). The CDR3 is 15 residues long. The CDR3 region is CSARDFRGTAYEQYF. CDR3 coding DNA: TGCAGTGCTAGAGATTTCCGGGGGACGGCTTACGAGCAGTACTTC.

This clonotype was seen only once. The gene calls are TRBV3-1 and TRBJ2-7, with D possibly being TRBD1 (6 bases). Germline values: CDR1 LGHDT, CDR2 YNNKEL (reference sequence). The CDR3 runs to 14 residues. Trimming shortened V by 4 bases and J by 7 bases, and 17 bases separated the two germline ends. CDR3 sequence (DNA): TGTGCCAGCAGCCCGAGGGGGACCCGGAGGGAGCAGTACTTC. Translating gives CASSPRGTRREQYF.